Shown below are 13 T cell receptor beta chains from a single sample sequenced in a study of blood T cells in healthy people across ages. Alongside a J-beta primer mix, a sample-barcoded 5' primer served in a second PCR lasting 7 to 11 cycles. TCRdb reanalysed the 5' RACE reads using MiXCR and keeps one entry per CDR3 protein. The data show hundreds of thousands of distinct CDR3 sequences, around 62% seen once. Source material: blood. The source of these receptors is a man aged 25 to 40 in good health.

The chain joins TRBV3-1 to TRBJ2-3, with TRBD2 matching over 7 bases. CDR3 length equals 15 residues. J lost 0 bases, V lost 2 bases, and 2 bases had no gene match. CDR1 and CDR2 (germline): LGHDT, YNNKEL (reference sequence). The DNA of the CDR3 is TGTGCCAGCAGCCAATGGCGGGGGAGCACAGATACGCAGTATTTT. Translated: CASSQWRGSTDTQYF.

This clonotype was seen only a few times. A much larger clone lies a single base off, so this may be a read error. CDR3 sequence (DNA): TGCAGTGCTCTGGGACTAGCGGAGCGATACAATGAGCAGTACTTC. Translated, it gives CSALGLAERYNEQYF. This rearrangement joins TRBV20-1 to TRBJ2-1, with TRBD2 identical over 11 bases. The DNA matches TRBJ2-7 better at its end, which makes the J call doubtful. Per germline, CDR1 DFQATT and CDR2 SNEGSKA (reference sequence). The CDR3 sequence is 15 residues long.

The chain is built from TRBV12-3 or TRBV12-4 and TRBJ2-7; tentatively, D is TRBD1 or TRBD2 (5 bases each). This CDR3 is 14 amino acids long. V was cut by 5 bases and J by 7 bases, with 18 bases left in between. CDR3 bases: TGTGCCAGCAGTAACCGAGGCCGGGACGGTGAGCAGTACTTC. It is translated as CASSNRGRDGEQYF.

V is TRBV4-3 and J is TRBJ2-2, with 13 bases that match TRBD2. Germline-derived CDR1 and CDR2 are LGHNA and YSLEER. V gave up 4 bases and J gave up 7 bases; unmatched junction bases: 12. The CDR3 has 18 residues. The DNA for the CDR3 is TGCGCCAGCAGCCCACGATCGGGACTAGCGGGGAGGGGCGGGGAGCTGTTTTTT. It translates to CASSPRSGLAGRGGELFF.

The chain employs TRBV20-1 and TRBJ1-2; unclear D gene. Germline values: CDR1 DFQATT, CDR2 SNEGSKA (reference sequence). Trimming stripped 3 bases from V and 8 bases from J, with 16 bases between. There are 13 residues in the CDR3. The CDR3 spells CSASVFVTWGYTF. DNA for the CDR3: TGCAGTGCTAGTGTGTTCGTGACTTGGGGCTACACCTTC.

This chain links TRBV5-1 with TRBJ2-1, with TRBD1 as a possible D gene (5 bases). CDR3 length: 14 amino acids. The V gene's germline CDR1 is SGHRS and CDR2 YFSETQ. Between the trimmed V and J ends, which lost 1 base and 7 bases, there was a span of 12 bases. CDR3 protein: CASSLRLRGNEQFF. In DNA, the CDR3 is TGCGCCAGCAGCTTGAGATTAAGGGGAAATGAGCAGTTCTTC.

This sequence joins TRBV25-1 and TRBJ2-2, with 7 bases matching TRBD1. The length of the CDR3 is 18 residues. Germline V gene lookup returns CDR1 MGHDK and CDR2 SYGVNS. The V gene end was trimmed by 2 bases and the J gene end by 4 bases; junction bases not matched to a gene: 13. The CDR3 DNA follows: TGTGCCAGCAGTGAAGGTAGCACATGGGCAGGGGGCACCGGGGAGCTGTTTTTT. This encodes CASSEGSTWAGGTGELFF.

The gene calls are TRBV7-2 and TRBJ2-1; the match to TRBD2 covers 16 bases. Germline loops: CDR1 SGHTA, CDR2 FQGNSA. V lost 6 bases, J lost 3 bases, and 11 bases stayed unmatched. CDR3 length equals 19 residues. The CDR3 sequence is CASSNPGLAGGRGYNEQFF. DNA for the CDR3: TGTGCCAGCAGTAACCCGGGACTAGCGGGAGGGCGCGGCTACAATGAGCAGTTCTTC.

Points on this clonotype: Sequence at one end of the junction differs from germline and may be a read error. This chain connects TRBV7-6 to TRBJ2-6; 9 bases fit TRBD2. CDR1 is SGHVS, CDR2 FNYEAQ, per germline. This CDR3 comprises 19 residues. CDR3 region: CANSLEASGGSSGANVLTF. CDR3 nucleotide sequence: TGTGCCAACAGCTTAGAGGCCAGCGGGGGGTCCTCTGGGGCCAACGTCCTGACTTTC.

This clonotype was counted a few times. The V call is TRBV20-1, the J call TRBJ2-1; TRBD2 agrees at 10 bases. This CDR3 is built from 13 residues. The ends lost 6 bases at V and 7 bases at J; junction bases unmatched: 6. Looked up from germline, CDR1 is DFQATT and CDR2 is SNEGSKA (reference sequence). CDR3 DNA sequence: TGCAGTGCGAGCGGGGGGGCCGAAAATGAGCAGTTCTTC. Its protein product is CSASGGAENEQFF.

Only one count was recorded for this clonotype. The chain couples TRBV5-1 to TRBJ2-1; D may correspond to TRBD1 or TRBD2 (5 bases each). Germline V lookup: CDR1 SGHRS, CDR2 YFSETQ. The V and J ends lost 4 bases and 10 bases respectively, with 24 bases between them. The CDR3 runs 16 residues. This CDR3 is CASSPGTPNGIMEQFF. The CDR3 bases are TGCGCCAGCAGCCCCGGGACCCCAAATGGGATAATGGAGCAGTTCTTC.

This clonotype came up a few times. This chain connects TRBV29-1 to TRBJ1-1; no clear D gene. CDR1 SQVTM and CDR2 ANQGSEA come from the germline V gene. Trimming removed 5 bases from V and 1 base from J, with 11 bases in between. The CDR3 spans 13 residues. Written as DNA, the CDR3 is TGCAGCGTTCACACCGGGAAGAACACTGAAGCTTTCTTT. It specifies CSVHTGKNTEAFF.

This clonotype was picked up one time. This chain links TRBV19 with TRBJ2-4; D is uncertain. Trimming stripped 6 bases from V and 8 bases from J, with 8 bases between. The CDR3 is 11 residues long. Germline loops: CDR1 LNHDA, CDR2 SQIVND (reference sequence). This CDR3 is CASSKRDIQYF. The CDR3 region has the DNA TGTGCCAGTAGCAAACGGGACATTCAGTACTTC.